The present entry profiles one TCR beta chain with its context. V gave up 6 bases and J gave up 5 bases, with 9 bases separating them. The germline V gene has CDR1 SGHVS and CDR2 FQNEAQ. The CDR3 contains 12 residues. Enrolled during active infection, Seattle patients were then followed longitudinally. Generated by immunoSEQ multiplex PCR, the TCRdb table keeps only in-frame clones and is missing some. The repertoire holds 150,000 to 200,000 clones, with under 90% as singletons. The sample originates from a study of blood T cell repertoires in COVID-19. As for the study in general: Acute and convalescent COVID-19 specimens originated in the United States, Italy and Spain.

The receptor comes from a woman between 65 and 79 years old with COVID-19, enrolled during active disease. Sequencing was performed on peripheral blood. The J gene is TRBJ2-3, the V gene TRBV7-8, with D uncertain. DNA for the CDR3: TGTGCCAGCAGGGCCAGTGTAGATACGCAGTATTTT. It codes for CASRASVDTQYF.